This passage covers 17 T cell receptor beta chains from one sample sequenced in a study of T cells after yellow fever vaccination. TCRdb fed the 5' RACE reads into MiXCR, producing one record per CDR3 protein. The top ten clones hold 14% to 15% of a sample with hundreds of thousands of distinct CDR3 sequences, 9% to 15% of them seen once. The starting material was PBMCs, obtained on the day of the yellow fever booster vaccination. The receptor set was obtained from a man under 40 who received the YFV17D yellow fever vaccine.

This clonotype occurred a few times. The chain recombines TRBV12-3 or TRBV12-4 with TRBJ1-1; D uncertain. V was pared by 3 bases and J by 4 bases, with 9 bases between. The length of the CDR3 is 13 residues. The DNA of the CDR3 is TGTGCCAGCAGTTTCCCCCTGGGCACTGAAGCTTTCTTT. Protein: CASSFPLGTEAFF.

The chain couples TRBV5-1 to TRBJ2-3; D tentatively fits TRBD1 or TRBD2 (5 bases each). Looked up from germline, CDR1 is SGHRS and CDR2 is YFSETQ. There are 14 residues in the CDR3. The V gene lost 4 bases and the J gene lost 0 bases, with 9 bases spanning the gap. Here the CDR3 DNA reads TGCGCCAGCAGCGGGACGCAAAGCACAGATACGCAGTATTTT. It encodes CASSGTQSTDTQYF.

This clonotype appeared a few times. The chain couples TRBV27 to TRBJ1-1, with 7 bases aligning to TRBD1. The CDR3 covers 12 residues. Unmatched junction bases numbered 6, after V lost 5 bases and J lost 9 bases. In germline, CDR1 is MNHEY, CDR2 SMNVEV (reference sequence). The CDR3 DNA sequence: TGTGCCAGCAGTCCCCCACAGGGGAAAGCTTTCTTT. The encoded protein is CASSPPQGKAFF.

CDR3 bases: TGTGCCAGCAGTCGAGACGGGGGTGAAGCTTTCTTT. This sequence encodes CASSRDGGEAFF. This chain connects TRBV12-3 or TRBV12-4 to TRBJ1-1; possibly TRBD1 for D (5 bases). Trimming shortened V by 5 bases and J by 7 bases, and 11 bases separated the two germline ends. This CDR3 is 12 amino acids long.

In regard to this clonotype: An end of the junction differs from the germline gene, which may be a read error. The chain recombines TRBV27 with TRBJ1-2; the D gene is possibly TRBD1 (5 bases). CDR1 and CDR2 from the germline V gene are MNHEY and SMNVEV (reference sequence). CDR3 length: 15 amino acids. This CDR3 reads CASSVSLGGSYGYTF. CDR3 DNA: TGTGCCAGCAGTGTATCCCTCGGGGGGTCCTATGGCTACACCTTC.

This clonotype was detected only a few times. The chain uses TRBV6-6 and TRBJ2-3; the D is unclear. The CDR3 consists of 13 residues. The V gene's germline CDR1 is MNHNY and CDR2 SVGAGI (reference sequence). The germline V and J ends were trimmed by 7 bases and 0 bases, with 8 bases remaining between them. In nucleotides, the CDR3 is TGTGCCAGCATCACGGGTAGCACAGATACGCAGTATTTT. It translates to CASITGSTDTQYF.

The rearrangement uses TRBV27 and TRBJ1-5; D is perhaps TRBD1 (6 bases). Germline CDR1 reads MNHEY; CDR2 reads SMNVEV (reference sequence). CDR3 size: 17 residues. Trimming cost V 0 bases and J 1 base, with 13 bases left between them. The CDR3 loop is CASSLSIVGQSNQPQHF. For the CDR3, the DNA is TGTGCCAGCAGTTTATCGATAGTAGGACAGAGCAATCAGCCCCAGCATTTT.

V usage is TRBV7-2 and J usage is TRBJ2-2; TRBD2 might be the D (5 bases). V dropped 6 bases and J dropped 6 bases, with 17 bases sitting between them. Per germline, CDR1 SGHTA and CDR2 FQGNSA. This CDR3 is built from 15 residues. The CDR3 region is CASRIPGTVAGELFF. The CDR3 DNA reads TGTGCCAGCAGAATACCGGGAACCGTGGCCGGGGAGCTGTTTTTT.

This clonotype turned up a few times. As DNA, the CDR3 is TGCGCCAGCAGCCCCGGGACAGGGGGCGCGGACGAGCAGTACTTC. Translated: CASSPGTGGADEQYF. The gene calls are TRBV5-1 and TRBJ2-7, with 12 bases aligning to TRBD1. The junction had 7 bases not matched to a gene; V was cut back by 4 bases and J by 5 bases. Per the germline V gene, CDR1 is SGHRS and CDR2 is YFSETQ. CDR3 length: 15 amino acids.

The V and J genes are TRBV5-5 and TRBJ2-7; 9 positions agree with TRBD2. Germline trimming cut 4 bases from V and 3 bases from J; bases unmatched to any gene: 8. Per germline, CDR1 SGHKS and CDR2 YYEKEE (reference sequence). The CDR3 spans 15 residues. In DNA, the CDR3 is TGTGCCAGCAGCCAATTAGCGGGAGTGTTCTACGAGCAGTACTTC. It specifies CASSQLAGVFYEQYF.

This sequence joins TRBV7-2 and TRBJ2-3, with D tentatively TRBD1 (6 bases). The ends were cut back, 5 bases at V and 2 bases at J, with 14 bases in the middle. Looked up from germline, CDR1 is SGHTA and CDR2 is FQGNSA. The CDR3 covers 15 residues. This CDR3 reads CASSRRGQTTDTQYF. The CDR3 nucleotides are TGTGCCAGCAGCCGACGGGGACAAACCACAGATACGCAGTATTTT.

Details on this clonotype: The junction does not match germline at one end; this may be a read error. The chain joins TRBV7-9 to TRBJ2-3; D gene ambiguous. Germline values: CDR1 SEHNR, CDR2 FQNEAQ (reference sequence). The CDR3 runs 9 residues. In DNA, the CDR3 is TGTGCCAGCAGTACTCCGCCCTCTTTT. As protein: CASSTPPSF.

Only a few counts were recorded for this clonotype. The DNA for the CDR3 is TGTGCCAGCAACACTGCAATGAGAGGGGTTTCCTACAATGAGCAGTTCTTC. The encoded protein is CASNTAMRGVSYNEQFF. The rearrangement uses TRBV7-2 and TRBJ2-1; tentatively, D is TRBD1 or TRBD2 (5 bases each). Trimming pared 7 bases from V and 1 base from J, leaving 20 bases between. This CDR3 contains 17 residues. The germline V gene encodes CDR1 SGHTA and CDR2 FQGNSA. Full variable domain (rest looked up from reference TRBV7-2 and TRBJ2-1): GAGVSQSPSNKVTEKGKDVELRCDPISGHTALYWYRQSLGQGLEFLIYFQGNSAPDKSGLPSDRFSAERTGGSVSTLTIQRTQQEDSAVYLCASNTAMRGVSYNEQFFGPGTRLTVL.

This clonotype was seen more than once but under ten times. J is TRBJ1-2 and V is TRBV7-3; the D gene is possibly TRBD1 (5 bases). The length of the CDR3 is 15 residues. V lost 1 base and J 6 bases, leaving 15 bases between the germline ends. The germline CDR1 and CDR2 sequences are SGHTA and FQGTGA. The CDR3 bases are TGTGCCAGCAGCTTAAGTGGGGCTTCCCTTGATGGCTACACCTTC. Its translation: CASSLSGASLDGYTF.

The sample holds many counts of this clonotype. Here the CDR3 reads CASSQPGQPQHF. The CDR3, as DNA: TGTGCCAGCAGTCAGCCGGGGCAGCCCCAGCATTTT. The V gene is TRBV7-2, the J gene TRBJ1-5; D gene unclear. CDR3 length: 12 residues. Deletions cut 6 bases from V and 7 bases from J, with 10 bases between. From germline, CDR1 is SGHTA and CDR2 FQGNSA.

This clonotype was seen a handful of times. This chain uses TRBV6-2 or TRBV6-3 with TRBJ2-5; 7 nucleotides line up with TRBD2. The CDR3 is 17 residues long. With 0 bases clipped from V and 0 bases from J, the junction kept 7 bases outside the gene matches. Germline loops: CDR1 MNHEY, CDR2 SVGEGT. The CDR3 DNA reads TGTGCCAGCAGTTACTCTCTAAGCGGGATATACCAAGAGACCCAGTACTTC. This translates into CASSYSLSGIYQETQYF.

The chain joins TRBV7-9 to TRBJ2-5; TRBD2 matches at 7 bases. CDR1 SEHNR and CDR2 FQNEAQ come from the germline V gene (reference sequence). V gave up 1 base and J gave up 5 bases; unmatched junction bases: 7. There are 15 residues in the CDR3. The chain's CDR3 is CASSLGGSVGETQYF. DNA for the CDR3: TGTGCCAGCAGCTTAGGCGGGAGCGTCGGGGAGACCCAGTACTTC.